This paragraph covers one TCR beta chain sequence. Its specificity is unknown. Intraepithelial and lamina propria lymphocytes were freed from processed graft tissue. The data were obtained in a study of graft-versus-host responses after intestinal transplantation. The overall study: Recipients had multivisceral, liver-intestinal, or isolated intestinal transplants. The study, taken as a whole, reports: GvH clones turned up in recipient marrow; some had shown up first in ileum or blood.

Using immunoSEQ multiplex PCR, the repertoire was profiled, and TCRdb retains in-frame clones only, with some absent. The table lists tens of thousands of clones, 87% of them singletons. Trimming took off 5 bases at V and 7 bases at J, with 18 bases between the two ends. CDR1 and CDR2 (germline): MDHEN, SYDVKM. CDR3 length equals 15 residues. This sequence was found in a human patient who received an intestinal transplant, so some T cells may come from the graft donor. J is TRBJ2-1 and V is TRBV28; D call uncertain. Sequencing was performed on ileum tissue, taken 200 to 210 days after intestinal transplant. The CDR3 spells CASSPPPIGANEQFF. DNA for the CDR3: TGTGCCAGCAGTCCGCCCCCCATCGGAGCAAATGAGCAGTTCTTC.